This T cell receptor beta chain was sequenced during a study of PD-L1 blockade in urothelial cancer. Study-wide context: In the patient group, about 90% of the roughly 29 were males with bladder-origin urothelial cancer. The researchers analyzed blood 3 weeks (second dose) and 6 weeks after treatment start. Median T cell yield per blood sample was 120,000 to 150,000 cells. Individuals in the cohort had been given 0 to 3 earlier chemotherapy regimens.

Trimming shortened V by 1 base and J by 0 bases, and 6 bases separated the two germline ends. The CDR3 has 15 residues. Germline V gene sequence: CDR1 SGHVS, CDR2 FNYEAQ. Assay: immunoSEQ multiplex PCR; the TCRdb copy retains only in-frame clones and omits some. Seen here are about 43,000 clones, 88% observed once, and the top ten hold around 14%. The rearrangement links TRBV7-6 to TRBJ2-2, with D maybe TRBD1 (5 bases). This clonotype was sampled from a woman in her sixties with urothelial cancer. Source: PBMCs, taken around atezolizumab (anti-PD-L1) treatment. The CDR3 DNA is TGTGCCAGCAGCTTAGGGACACCGAACACCGGGGAGCTGTTTTTT. It specifies CASSLGTPNTGELFF.